One sample yielded the 14 T cell receptor beta chains listed below, sequenced in a study of blood T cell repertoires in COVID-19. This table comes from immunoSEQ multiplex PCR, and its TCRdb copy is limited to in-frame clones, with some not included. The profile shows approximately 150,000 clones, 70% to 90% of them singletons. The material sequenced was peripheral blood. Receptors originate from a woman of 80 years or more with COVID-19, enrolled during active disease.

This sequence joins TRBV5-1 and TRBJ1-5; perhaps TRBD1 as D (6 bases). V was shortened by 3 bases and J by 3 bases, with 10 bases between the two germline ends. The CDR3 covers 14 residues. From germline, CDR1 is SGHRS and CDR2 YFSETQ. CDR3 in amino acids: CASSSGQYNQPQHF. The CDR3 DNA reads TGCGCCAGCAGCTCCGGACAGTACAATCAGCCCCAGCATTTT.

This rearrangement joins TRBV6-5 to TRBJ1-1; a possible D gene is TRBD1 (6 bases). Looked up from germline, CDR1 is MNHEY and CDR2 is SVGAGI. The CDR3 has 13 residues. Trimming removed 4 bases from V and 9 bases from J, with 15 bases in between. The CDR3 DNA sequence: TGTGCCAGCAGTTCACAGGGTTTCTCTAAAGCTTTCTTT. This codes for CASSSQGFSKAFF.

The rearrangement joins TRBV9 to TRBJ1-6; 8 bases line up with TRBD1. The germline V gene has CDR1 SGDLS and CDR2 YYNGEE. V was clipped by 6 bases and J by 8 bases; unmatched bases: 4. The CDR3 consists of 13 residues. CDR3: CASTEDRDSPLHF. As DNA, the CDR3 is TGTGCCAGCACCGAGGACAGGGATTCACCCCTCCACTTT.

The J gene is TRBJ2-7, the V gene TRBV9; TRBD1 might be the D (6 bases). Trimming stripped 4 bases from V and 4 bases from J, with 15 bases between. The germline gives CDR1 SGDLS, CDR2 YYNGEE. The CDR3 sequence is 14 residues long. CDR3: CASSPMGHPYEQYF. In nucleotides, the CDR3 is TGTGCCAGCAGCCCCATGGGACATCCTTACGAGCAGTACTTC.

The V gene is TRBV9, the J gene TRBJ2-2; 11 positions match TRBD2. The length of the CDR3 is 19 residues. Germline trimming cut 4 bases from V and 4 bases from J; bases unmatched to any gene: 15. Germline V gene data show CDR1 as SGDLS and CDR2 as YYNGEE. CDR3 loop: CASSPQMASGGLITGELFF. CDR3 DNA: TGTGCCAGCAGCCCCCAAATGGCTAGCGGGGGGCTGATCACCGGGGAGCTGTTTTTT.

V and J are TRBV7-9 and TRBJ1-2; possible D gene TRBD1, 5 bases. This CDR3 spans 14 amino acids. Germline CDR1 reads SEHNR; CDR2 reads FQNEAQ (reference sequence). Trimming stripped 5 bases from V and 6 bases from J, with 16 bases between. In nucleotides, the CDR3 is TGTGCCAGCAGCCAGGGAGGGGTGGAAAATGGCTACACCTTC. Encoded protein: CASSQGGVENGYTF.

The chain carries TRBV9 and TRBJ2-3; TRBD2 matches at 8 bases. The CDR3 sequence is 15 residues long. The germline CDR1 and CDR2 sequences are SGDLS and YYNGEE. With V trimmed by 0 bases and J by 3 bases, 3 bases remained unmatched. CDR3 in amino acids: CASSVGGGRTDTQYF. The CDR3 DNA follows: TGTGCCAGCAGCGTAGGCGGGGGGAGGACAGATACGCAGTATTTT.

The chain joins TRBV7-3 to TRBJ2-2; 10 nucleotides align to TRBD1. Germline CDR1 is SGHTA and CDR2 is FQGTGA. The CDR3 totals 16 residues. V shed 5 bases and J 4 bases; nucleotides not matched to a gene: 7. The CDR3 sequence is CASSRRTGGSTGELFF. CDR3 nucleotide sequence: TGTGCCAGCAGCCGTAGGACAGGGGGTAGCACCGGGGAGCTGTTTTTT.

J is TRBJ2-7 and V is TRBV19; D not certain. In germline, CDR1 is LNHDA, CDR2 SQIVND (reference sequence). CDR3 size: 15 residues. V dropped 3 bases and J dropped 2 bases, with 14 bases sitting between them. DNA for the CDR3: TGTGCCAGTAGTATCGGTGCAGGCGACGCCTACGAGCAGTACTTC. Translated, it gives CASSIGAGDAYEQYF.

This chain joins TRBV6-5 and TRBJ1-4; 8 nucleotides align to TRBD1. The CDR3 spans 14 residues. Germline V gene data show CDR1 as MNHEY and CDR2 as SVGAGI. V was clipped by 4 bases and J by 7 bases; unmatched bases: 5. The CDR3 DNA reads as TGTGCCAGCAGTTCGGACAGGGAAAGTGAAAAACTGTTTTTT. It translates to CASSSDRESEKLFF.

Here the CDR3 reads CASSLAGNTEQFF. In DNA form, the CDR3 reads TGTGCCAGCAGCTTGGCAGGAAATACTGAGCAGTTCTTC. The rearrangement joins TRBV5-4 to TRBJ2-1; D gene ambiguous. Trimming took 0 bases from V and 9 from J, leaving 10 bases between them. The CDR3 is 13 amino acids. Germline V lookup: CDR1 SGHNT, CDR2 YYREEE (reference sequence).

The V and J genes are TRBV6-1 and TRBJ1-2; 8 bases fit TRBD1. Germline assignment: CDR1 MNHNS and CDR2 SASEGT. Unmatched junction bases numbered 6, after V lost 0 bases and J lost 6 bases. This CDR3 region has 15 residues. The CDR3 DNA reads TGTGCCAGCAGTGAAGCAAGCCAGGGGGCCGATGGCTACACCTTC. This codes for CASSEASQGADGYTF.

The chain combines TRBV27 with TRBJ2-5; 8 bases align to TRBD2. CDR1 is MNHEY and CDR2 is SMNVEV in the germline V gene (reference sequence). The CDR3 spans 19 residues. Trimming removed 3 bases from V and 1 base from J; junction bases left unmatched: 16. The CDR3 sequence is CASSFRLAGPGVGQETQYF. In DNA form, the CDR3 reads TGTGCCAGCAGTTTCCGTCTAGCGGGCCCCGGAGTGGGCCAAGAGACCCAGTACTTC.

This chain connects TRBV6-1 to TRBJ2-7, with TRBD1 matching over 9 bases. The CDR3 is made up of 16 amino acids. Germline values: CDR1 MNHNS, CDR2 SASEGT. With 2 bases clipped from V and 6 bases from J, the junction kept 11 bases outside the gene matches. CDR3 DNA: TGTGCCAGCAGTGAAACCTACAGGGGGCGACTGACCGAGCAGTACTTC. Encoded protein: CASSETYRGRLTEQYF.